This paragraph covers one T cell receptor (beta chain) sequence. This CDR3 comprises 19 residues. Germline-derived CDR1 and CDR2 are SEHNR and FQNEAQ (reference sequence). The record originates from a study of T cells expressing NK-cell markers. Turning to the study itself: Most of the eight sequenced donors tested HCMV-seropositive; one tested seronegative.

Generation of TCR beta cDNA was performed by 5'RACE template switching incorporating UMIs. TCRdb reprocessed the 5' RACE reads and keeps a single row for each CDR3 protein, giving no DNA. This sample's table has about 460,000 distinct CDR3 sequences. Sequencing was performed on blood T cells: a sorted CD56 or NKG2C T cell subset, CD4+ or CD8+ T cells, or bulk PBMC T cells (not recorded which). The chain has TRBV7-9 and TRBJ1-6; TCRdb's assignment of TRBD1 cannot be checked, as there is no DNA. The sequence was collected from a woman in her 50s in good health. The CDR3 region is CASSRAVTGARSYNSPLHF.